The table lists the clone carrying this TCR beta chain with a count of one. Its specificity is unknown. The data are from a study of T cell repertoires in cytomegalovirus infection. For the study at large: A matching HLA type, together with CMV infection, was signaled by public TCR beta signatures.

Deletions cut 6 bases from V and 0 bases from J, with 11 bases between. The CDR3 covers 14 residues. The V gene's germline CDR1 is SGHRS and CDR2 YFSETQ. General study findings and limits: In two of eight donors, the top clonotype was HLA-C-restricted CMV-specific.

TCRdb passed the reads through MiXCR, listing each CDR3 protein once. The table has approximately 400,000 distinct CDR3 sequences, 30% to 40% seen once; the top ten hold roughly 13%. Specimen: PBMCs. The receptor was derived from a human donor in good health (CMV status not recorded). Some clones in this sample may be carry-over from other donors' samples. The chain joins TRBV5-1 to TRBJ2-3; unclear D gene. For the CDR3, the DNA is TGCGCCAGCAATTACAGTCCTAGCACAGATACGCAGTATTTT. Its translation: CASNYSPSTDTQYF. Full variable domain (rest looked up from reference TRBV5-1 and TRBJ2-3): KAGVTQTPRYLIKTRGQQVTLSCSPISGHRSVSWYQQTPGQGLQFLFEYFSETQRNKGNFPGRFSGRQFSNSRSEMNVSTLELGDSALYLCASNYSPSTDTQYFGPGTRLTVL.